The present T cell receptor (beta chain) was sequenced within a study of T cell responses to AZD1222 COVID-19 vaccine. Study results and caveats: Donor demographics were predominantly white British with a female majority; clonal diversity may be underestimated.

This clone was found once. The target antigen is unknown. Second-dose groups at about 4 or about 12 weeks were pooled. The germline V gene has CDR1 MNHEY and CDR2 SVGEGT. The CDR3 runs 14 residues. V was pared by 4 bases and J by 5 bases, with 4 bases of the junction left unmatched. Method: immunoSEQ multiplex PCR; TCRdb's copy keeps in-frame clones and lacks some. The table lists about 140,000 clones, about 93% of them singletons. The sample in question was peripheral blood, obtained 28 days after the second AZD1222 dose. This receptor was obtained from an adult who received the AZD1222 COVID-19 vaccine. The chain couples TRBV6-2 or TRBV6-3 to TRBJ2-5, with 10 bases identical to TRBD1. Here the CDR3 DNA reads TGTGCCAGCAGTTTGACAGGGGGCGACGAGACCCAGTACTTC. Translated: CASSLTGGDETQYF.